This T cell receptor beta chain was obtained from a study of blood T cell repertoires in COVID-19 (TCRdb year 2020). Context from the whole study: Samples covering the acute and convalescent phases of COVID-19 were provided by collaborators in the United States, Italy and Spain. A de-identified subject ID, COVID-19 status, age in years and sex were almost always included in the sample metadata. Subjects who had been exposed to COVID-19, were actively infected with it, or had recovered from it provided the deeply sampled blood TCRbeta repertoires that made up the dataset. Where available, HLA class I and class II types were obtained from metadata supplied by the sample provider rather than from assay-based typing. The material from the prospective study consisted of cDNA or gDNA derived from T cells, B-cell-depleted T cells, or PBMCs. A freely available public database, intended as a resource for researchers studying the immune response to SARS-CoV-2, is where the repertoires were released. Samples were obtained from the ongoing ImmuneRACE study (first 160 participants) and from about 1,300 subjects provided by 6 global collaborators.

Findings and caveats that apply to the study as a whole: The amount of clinical and demographic metadata varied by source and participant and was provided uncurated.

Collaborating institutions collected whole blood in K2EDTA tubes following their own protocols. Collaborator samples were shipped for TCRbeta analysis as frozen whole blood, isolated PBMCs, or DNA extracted from either sample type. The immunoSEQ Assay, a bias-controlled multiplex PCR, was used to amplify TCRbeta CDR3 regions from genomic DNA. The authors processed their data as follows. The number of nucleated cells in each sample was estimated by amplification of reference gene primers within the assay. To quantify the absolute abundance of each unique TCRbeta CDR3 rearrangement, sequence reads were collapsed and filtered. For each sample, productive Simpson clonality was calculated as the square root of Simpson's diversity index over productive rearrangements. Sourced from immuneACCESS, this table was stored by TCRdb with only in-frame sequences that have V and J called. A share of the clones is absent; for the studies checked, an unresolved V gene accounts for under half, and the remainder has no known explanation. D and trimming come from the DNA, and the V and J calls and clone size come from that table. The sample data list about 260,000 clones, and around four fifths of these were observed just once. The ten largest make up 4.2% of the sample.

Via the germline V gene (reference sequence), CDR1 is MNHEY and CDR2 SMNVEV. The trim is 3 bases for V and 1 base for J, with a gap of 10 bases between the germline ends. The CDR3, cysteine through phenylalanine, is 15 amino acids long. The read is trimmed to its CDR3 DNA, 45 bases read in frame from base 1. With respect to this clone: Its cognate antigen has yet to be identified. Qualities for individual bases were not recorded, and no much larger clone is one base off.

This clonotype originated in a man in his sixties with acute or convalescent COVID-19. The sequenced sample was peripheral blood. This sequence uses TRBV27 and TRBJ2-1; TRBD2 is possibly the D segment (6 matching bases). The nucleotides read TGTGCCAGCAGTTTGGGCGGGGTGTCCTACAATGAGCAGTTCTTC. This codes for CASSLGGVSYNEQFF.